The sequence of this TCR beta chain was determined in a study of identifying expanded T cells in peripheral blood. This clone is a singleton in its sample. Repertoires were generated with immunoSEQ multiplex PCR, while TCRdb's copy carries only in-frame clones and drops some. Altogether approximately 130,000 clones are present, around nine tenths being singletons, with the ten largest covering less than 10%. Between the trimmed V and J ends, which lost 4 bases and 4 bases, there was a span of 14 bases. The CDR3 contains 14 residues. The germline gives CDR1 SGHRS, CDR2 YFSETQ. The sequenced sample consisted of blood. This chain uses TRBV5-1 with TRBJ2-5; weak D call: TRBD2 (6 bases). The TCR was taken from a person between 18 and 75 years old in good health. The CDR3 DNA reads TGCGCCAGCAGCGGGGCGGGGCTGGGAGAGACCCAGTACTTC. Translated: CASSGAGLGETQYF.